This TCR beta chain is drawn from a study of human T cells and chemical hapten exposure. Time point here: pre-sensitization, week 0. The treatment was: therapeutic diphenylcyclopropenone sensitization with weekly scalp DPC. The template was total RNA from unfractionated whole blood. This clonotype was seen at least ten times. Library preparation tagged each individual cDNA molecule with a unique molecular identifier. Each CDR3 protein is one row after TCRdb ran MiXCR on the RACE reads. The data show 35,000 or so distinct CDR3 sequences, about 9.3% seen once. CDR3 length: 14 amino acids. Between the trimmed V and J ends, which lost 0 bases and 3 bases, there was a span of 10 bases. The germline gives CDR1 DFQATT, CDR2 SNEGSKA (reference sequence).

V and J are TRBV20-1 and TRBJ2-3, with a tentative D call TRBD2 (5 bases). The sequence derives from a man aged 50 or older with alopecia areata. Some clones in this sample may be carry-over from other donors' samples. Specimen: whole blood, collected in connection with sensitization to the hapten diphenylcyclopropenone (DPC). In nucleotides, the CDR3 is TGCAGTGCTAGAGATGTGGGAGAAACAGATACGCAGTATTTT. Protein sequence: CSARDVGETDTQYF.